This TCR beta chain was captured by sequencing in a study of blood T cells in healthy people across ages. General study points: Measured against age, TCR beta diversity per million T cells decreased in a roughly linear manner.

PBMCs were isolated at a quantity of at least 7 million per sample. As to this clonotype: The antigen is undetermined. Sequence at one end of the junction differs from germline and may be a read error.

Using a J-beta primer mix together with a sample-barcoded 5' primer, a second PCR was run for roughly 7 to 12 cycles. Per-sample output comprised a minimum of 2.5 million paired-end reads containing CDR3. TCRdb redid the calling of the 5' RACE reads with MiXCR, one entry per CDR3 protein. Among about 930,000 distinct CDR3 sequences, roughly 28% were seen once, and the ten largest hold 10%. These sequences were also reported in another study, on T cells of mothers and their children. This second report adds: The sample comes from fewer than ten healthy Caucasian donors: mothers and children.

This TCR came from a woman aged 40 to 55 in good health. Sequenced sample: blood.

The CDR3, as DNA: TGTGCCAGCAGTCTTACAGGGGCCTCTGGGGCCAACGTCCGGACTTTC. This translates into CASSLTGASGANVRTF. The V and J genes are TRBV6-5 and TRBJ2-6; TRBD1 aligns across 7 bases. Per the germline V gene, CDR1 is MNHEY and CDR2 is SVGAGI. The CDR3 contains 16 residues.